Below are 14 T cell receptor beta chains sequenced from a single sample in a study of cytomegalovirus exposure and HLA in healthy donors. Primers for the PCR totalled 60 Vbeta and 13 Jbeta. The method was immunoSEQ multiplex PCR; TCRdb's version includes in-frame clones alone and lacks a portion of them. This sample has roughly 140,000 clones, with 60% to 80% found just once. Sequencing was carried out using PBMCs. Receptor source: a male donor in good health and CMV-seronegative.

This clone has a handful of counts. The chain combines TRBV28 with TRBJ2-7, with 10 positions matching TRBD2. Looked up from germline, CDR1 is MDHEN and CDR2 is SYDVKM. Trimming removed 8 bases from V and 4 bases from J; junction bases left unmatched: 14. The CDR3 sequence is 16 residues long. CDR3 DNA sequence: TGTGCCAGCCCCCCTAGAGCGGGGGGGCTACAATACGAGCAGTACTTC. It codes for CASPPRAGGLQYEQYF.

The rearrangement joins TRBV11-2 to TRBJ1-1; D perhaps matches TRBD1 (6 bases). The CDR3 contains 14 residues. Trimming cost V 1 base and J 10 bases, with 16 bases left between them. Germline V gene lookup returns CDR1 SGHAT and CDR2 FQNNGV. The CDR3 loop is CASSLGAGAGRAFF. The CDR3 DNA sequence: TGTGCCAGCAGCTTAGGTGCAGGGGCTGGTAGAGCTTTCTTT.

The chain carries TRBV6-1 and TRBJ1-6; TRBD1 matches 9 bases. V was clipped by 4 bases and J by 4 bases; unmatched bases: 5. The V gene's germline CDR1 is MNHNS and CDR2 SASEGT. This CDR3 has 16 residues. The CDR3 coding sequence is TGTGCCAGCAGTGGCACAGGGGGCTTTTATAATTCACCCCTCCACTTT. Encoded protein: CASSGTGGFYNSPLHF.

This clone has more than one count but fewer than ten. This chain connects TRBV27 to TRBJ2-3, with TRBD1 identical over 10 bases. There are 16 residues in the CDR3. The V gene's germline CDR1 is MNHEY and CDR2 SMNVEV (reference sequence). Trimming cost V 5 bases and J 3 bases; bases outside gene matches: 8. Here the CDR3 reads CASSLPPGQGTDTQYF. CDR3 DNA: TGTGCCAGCAGTCTCCCTCCGGGACAGGGGACAGATACGCAGTATTTT.

The CDR3, as DNA: TGCGCCAGCAGTGTGAGGGACTGGTACAATGAGCAGTTCTTC. Amino acid sequence: CASSVRDWYNEQFF. J is TRBJ2-1 and V is TRBV10-2, with D maybe TRBD2 (6 bases). Germline CDR1 reads WSHSY; CDR2 reads SAAADI. This CDR3 comprises 14 residues. V was pared by 4 bases and J by 4 bases, with 11 bases between.

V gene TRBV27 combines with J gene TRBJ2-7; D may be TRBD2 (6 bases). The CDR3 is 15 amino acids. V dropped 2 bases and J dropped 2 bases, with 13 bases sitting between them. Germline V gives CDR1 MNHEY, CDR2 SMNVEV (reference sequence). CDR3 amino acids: CASSLIGGGTYEQYF. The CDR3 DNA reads TGTGCCAGCAGTTTAATCGGGGGAGGAACCTACGAGCAGTACTTC.

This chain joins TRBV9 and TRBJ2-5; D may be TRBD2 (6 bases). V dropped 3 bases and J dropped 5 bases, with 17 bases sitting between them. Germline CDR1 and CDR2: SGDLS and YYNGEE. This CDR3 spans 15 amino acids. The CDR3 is CASSAGTRNRETQYF. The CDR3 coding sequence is TGTGCCAGCAGCGCCGGGACTCGTAATCGCGAGACCCAGTACTTC.

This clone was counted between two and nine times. CDR3 in DNA: TGTGCCACCAGCAGAGGACAGGGGAATGAAAAACTGTTTTTT. It codes for CATSRGQGNEKLFF. This rearrangement joins TRBV15 to TRBJ1-4; 8 bases map to TRBD1. The CDR3 runs to 14 residues. The V and J ends lost 1 base and 5 bases, in that order; junction bases with no gene match: 0. CDR1 is LNHNV and CDR2 is YYDKDF in the germline V gene (reference sequence). The complete variable domain, with remaining parts taken from reference TRBV15 and TRBJ1-4, reads DAMVIQNPRYQVTQFGKPVTLSCSQTLNHNVMYWYQQKSSQAPKLLFHYYDKDFNNEADTPDNFQSRRPNTSFCFLDIRSPGLGDTAMYLCATSRGQGNEKLFFGSGTQLSVL.

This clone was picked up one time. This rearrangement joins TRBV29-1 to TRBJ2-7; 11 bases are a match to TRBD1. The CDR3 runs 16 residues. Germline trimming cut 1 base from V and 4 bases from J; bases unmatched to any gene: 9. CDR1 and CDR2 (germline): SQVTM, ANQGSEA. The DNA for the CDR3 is TGCAGCGTTGAAGGGGTTGAGGGACAGGGGGTATACGAGCAGTACTTC. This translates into CSVEGVEGQGVYEQYF.

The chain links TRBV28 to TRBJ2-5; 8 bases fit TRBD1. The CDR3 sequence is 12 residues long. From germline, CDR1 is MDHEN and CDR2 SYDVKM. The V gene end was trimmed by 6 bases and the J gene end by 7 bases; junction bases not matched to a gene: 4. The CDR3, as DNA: TGTGCCAGCAGCGACAGGGGAGGGACCCAGTACTTC. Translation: CASSDRGGTQYF.

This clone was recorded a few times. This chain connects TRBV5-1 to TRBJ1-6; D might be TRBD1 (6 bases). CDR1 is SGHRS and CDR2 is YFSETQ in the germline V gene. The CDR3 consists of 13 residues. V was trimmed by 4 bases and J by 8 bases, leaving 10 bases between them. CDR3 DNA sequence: TGCGCCAGCAGCCGAACAGGGTATTCACCCCTCCACTTT. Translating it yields CASSRTGYSPLHF.

Here the CDR3 reads CASSMQGTTYEQYF. DNA for the CDR3: TGTGCCAGCAGTATGCAGGGGACTACCTACGAGCAGTACTTC. V is TRBV2 and J is TRBJ2-7; TRBD2 might be the D (7 bases). The germline V gene has CDR1 SNHLY and CDR2 FYNNEI. The CDR3 sequence is 14 residues long. Trimming took 5 bases from V and 2 from J, leaving 13 bases between them.

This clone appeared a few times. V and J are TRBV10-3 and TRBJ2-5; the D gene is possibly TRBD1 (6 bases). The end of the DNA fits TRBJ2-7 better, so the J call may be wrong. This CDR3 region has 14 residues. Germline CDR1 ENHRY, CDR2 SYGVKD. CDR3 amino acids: CAISSSTGTYEQYF. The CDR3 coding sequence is TGTGCCATCAGTTCCTCGACAGGAACCTACGAGCAGTACTTC.

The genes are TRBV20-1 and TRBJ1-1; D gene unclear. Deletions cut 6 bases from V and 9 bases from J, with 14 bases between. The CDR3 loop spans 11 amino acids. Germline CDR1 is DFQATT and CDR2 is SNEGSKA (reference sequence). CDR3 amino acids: CSAAIQQKAFF. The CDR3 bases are TGCAGTGCCGCAATTCAACAAAAAGCTTTCTTT.